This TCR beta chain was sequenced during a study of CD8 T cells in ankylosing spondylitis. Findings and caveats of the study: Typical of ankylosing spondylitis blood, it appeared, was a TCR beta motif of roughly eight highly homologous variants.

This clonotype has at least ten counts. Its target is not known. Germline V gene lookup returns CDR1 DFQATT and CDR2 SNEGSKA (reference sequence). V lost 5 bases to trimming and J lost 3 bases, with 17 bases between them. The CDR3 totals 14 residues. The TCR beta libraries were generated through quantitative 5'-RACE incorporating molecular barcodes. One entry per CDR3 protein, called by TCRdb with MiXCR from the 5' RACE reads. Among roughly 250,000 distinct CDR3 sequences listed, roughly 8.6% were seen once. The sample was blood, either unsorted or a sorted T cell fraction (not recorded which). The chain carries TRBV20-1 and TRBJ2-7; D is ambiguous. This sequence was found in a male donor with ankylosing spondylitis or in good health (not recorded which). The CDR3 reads CSARAPFGNYEQYF. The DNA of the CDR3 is TGCAGTGCTCGAGCGCCATTCGGCAACTACGAGCAGTACTTC.